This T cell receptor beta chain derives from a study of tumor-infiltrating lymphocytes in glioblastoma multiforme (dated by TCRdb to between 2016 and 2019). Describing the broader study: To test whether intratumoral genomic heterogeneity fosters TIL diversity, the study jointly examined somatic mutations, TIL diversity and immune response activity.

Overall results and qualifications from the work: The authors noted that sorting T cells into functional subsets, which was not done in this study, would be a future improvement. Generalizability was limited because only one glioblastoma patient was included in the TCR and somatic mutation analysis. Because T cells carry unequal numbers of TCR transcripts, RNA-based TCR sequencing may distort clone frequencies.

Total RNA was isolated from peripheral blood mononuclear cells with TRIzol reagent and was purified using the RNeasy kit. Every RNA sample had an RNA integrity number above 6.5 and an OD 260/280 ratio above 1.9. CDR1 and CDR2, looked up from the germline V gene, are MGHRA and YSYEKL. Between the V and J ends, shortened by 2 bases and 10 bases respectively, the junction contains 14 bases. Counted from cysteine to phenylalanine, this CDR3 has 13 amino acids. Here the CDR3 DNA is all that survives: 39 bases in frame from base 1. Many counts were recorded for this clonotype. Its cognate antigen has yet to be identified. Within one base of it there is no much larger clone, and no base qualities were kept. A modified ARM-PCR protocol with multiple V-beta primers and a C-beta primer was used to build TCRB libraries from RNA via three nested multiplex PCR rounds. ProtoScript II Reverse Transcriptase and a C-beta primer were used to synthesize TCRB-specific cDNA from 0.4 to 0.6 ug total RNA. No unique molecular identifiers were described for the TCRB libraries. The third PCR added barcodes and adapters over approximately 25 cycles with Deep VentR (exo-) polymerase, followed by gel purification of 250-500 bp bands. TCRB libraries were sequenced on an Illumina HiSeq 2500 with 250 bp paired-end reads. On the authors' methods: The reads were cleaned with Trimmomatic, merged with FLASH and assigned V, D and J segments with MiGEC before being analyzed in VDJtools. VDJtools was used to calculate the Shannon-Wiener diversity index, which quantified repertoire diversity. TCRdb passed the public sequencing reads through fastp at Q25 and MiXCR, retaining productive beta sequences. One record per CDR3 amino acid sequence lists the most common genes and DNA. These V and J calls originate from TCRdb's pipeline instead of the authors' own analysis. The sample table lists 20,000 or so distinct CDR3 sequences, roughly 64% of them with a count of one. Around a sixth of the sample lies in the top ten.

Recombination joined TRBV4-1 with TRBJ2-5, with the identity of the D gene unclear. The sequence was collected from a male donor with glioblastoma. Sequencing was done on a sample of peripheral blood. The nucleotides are TGCGCCAGCAGCCAAATACATAGTTTGGACCAGTACTTC. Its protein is CASSQIHSLDQYF.